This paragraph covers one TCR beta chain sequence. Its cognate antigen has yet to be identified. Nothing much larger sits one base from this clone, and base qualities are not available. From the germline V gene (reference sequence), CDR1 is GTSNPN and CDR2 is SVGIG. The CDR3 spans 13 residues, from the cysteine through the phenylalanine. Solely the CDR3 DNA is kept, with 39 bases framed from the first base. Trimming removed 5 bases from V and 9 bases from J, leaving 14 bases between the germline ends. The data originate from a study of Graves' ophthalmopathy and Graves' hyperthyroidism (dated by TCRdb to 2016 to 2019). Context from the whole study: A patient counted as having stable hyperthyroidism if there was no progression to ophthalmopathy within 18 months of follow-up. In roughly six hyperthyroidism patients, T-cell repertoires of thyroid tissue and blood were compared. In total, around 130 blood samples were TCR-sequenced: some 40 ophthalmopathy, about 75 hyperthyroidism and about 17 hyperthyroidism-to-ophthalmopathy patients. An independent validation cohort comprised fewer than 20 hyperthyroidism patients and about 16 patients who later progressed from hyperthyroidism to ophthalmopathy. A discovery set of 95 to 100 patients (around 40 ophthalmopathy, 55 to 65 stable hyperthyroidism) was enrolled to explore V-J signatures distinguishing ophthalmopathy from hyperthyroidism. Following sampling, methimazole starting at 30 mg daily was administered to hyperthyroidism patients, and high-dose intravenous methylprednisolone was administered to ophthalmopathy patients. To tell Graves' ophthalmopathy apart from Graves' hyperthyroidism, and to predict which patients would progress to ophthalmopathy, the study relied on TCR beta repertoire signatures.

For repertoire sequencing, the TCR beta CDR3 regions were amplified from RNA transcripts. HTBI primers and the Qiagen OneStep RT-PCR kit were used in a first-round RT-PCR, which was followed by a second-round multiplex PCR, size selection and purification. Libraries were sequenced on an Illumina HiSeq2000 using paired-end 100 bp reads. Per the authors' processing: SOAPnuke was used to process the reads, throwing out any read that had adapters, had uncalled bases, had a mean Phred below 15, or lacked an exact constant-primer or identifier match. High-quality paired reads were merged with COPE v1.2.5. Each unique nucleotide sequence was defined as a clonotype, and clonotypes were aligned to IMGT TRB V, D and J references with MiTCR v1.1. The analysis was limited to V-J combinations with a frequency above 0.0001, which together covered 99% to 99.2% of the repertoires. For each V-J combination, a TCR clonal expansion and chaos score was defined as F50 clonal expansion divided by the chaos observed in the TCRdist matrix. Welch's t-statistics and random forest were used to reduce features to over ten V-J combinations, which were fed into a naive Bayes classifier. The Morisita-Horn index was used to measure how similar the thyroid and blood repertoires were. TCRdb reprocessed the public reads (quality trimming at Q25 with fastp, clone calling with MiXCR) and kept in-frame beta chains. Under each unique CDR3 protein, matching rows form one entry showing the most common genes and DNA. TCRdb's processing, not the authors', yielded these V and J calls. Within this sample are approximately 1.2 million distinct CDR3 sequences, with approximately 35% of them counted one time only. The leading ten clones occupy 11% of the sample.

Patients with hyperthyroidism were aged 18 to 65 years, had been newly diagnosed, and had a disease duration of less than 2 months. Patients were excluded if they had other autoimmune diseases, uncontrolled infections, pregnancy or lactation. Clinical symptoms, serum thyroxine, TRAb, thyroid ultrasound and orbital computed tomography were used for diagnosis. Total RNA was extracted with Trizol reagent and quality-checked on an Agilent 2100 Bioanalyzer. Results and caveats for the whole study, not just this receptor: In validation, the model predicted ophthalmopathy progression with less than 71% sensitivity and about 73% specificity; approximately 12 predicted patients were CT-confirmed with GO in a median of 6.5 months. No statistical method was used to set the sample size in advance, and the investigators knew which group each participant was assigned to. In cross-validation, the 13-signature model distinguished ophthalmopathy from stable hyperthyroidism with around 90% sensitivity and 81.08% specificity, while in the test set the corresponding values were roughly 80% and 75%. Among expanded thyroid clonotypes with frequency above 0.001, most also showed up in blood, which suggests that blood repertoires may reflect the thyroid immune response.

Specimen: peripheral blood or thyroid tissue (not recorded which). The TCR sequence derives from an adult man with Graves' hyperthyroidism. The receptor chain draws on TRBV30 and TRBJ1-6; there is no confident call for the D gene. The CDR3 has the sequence CAWGALNRSPLHF. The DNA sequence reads TGTGCCTGGGGTGCCCTAAACCGTTCACCCCTCCACTTT.